The next 24 T cell receptor beta chains were all read from a single sample in a study of immune heterogeneity within non-small cell lung tumors. The starting template was genomic DNA from bulk tumor, roughly 650 ng per sample. In surgery, several biopsies were collected from each primary tumor at widely spaced sites. Patients with untreated, newly diagnosed non-small cell lung cancer underwent curative surgery. For the TCR beta CDR3, multiplex PCR with 32 V and 13 J primers performed the amplification. TCRdb called the multiplex PCR reads again in MiXCR, with one record for every CDR3 protein. This sample has some 10,000 distinct CDR3 sequences; more than 25% occur once, and the top ten carry about 11%. Sequencing was performed on lung tumor tissue. These receptors were obtained from a man aged 60-69 years with non-small cell lung cancer.

The sample holds many counts of this clonotype. The J gene is TRBJ1-1, the V gene TRBV10-2, with a weak D call TRBD1 (5 bases). V was clipped by 7 bases and J by 5 bases, with 14 bases between them. This CDR3 has 13 amino acids. In germline, CDR1 is WSHSY, CDR2 SAAADI. The CDR3 region is CASIPGQLTEAFF. DNA of the CDR3: TGCGCCAGCATCCCAGGGCAGTTGACTGAAGCTTTCTTT.

V is TRBV20-1 and J is TRBJ2-3; TRBD2 aligns across 9 bases. Germline V lookup: CDR1 DFQATT, CDR2 SNEGSKA (reference sequence). The CDR3 loop spans 15 amino acids. Trimming at V came to 6 bases and at J to 1 base, leaving 8 bases not matched to a gene. CDR3 coding DNA: TGCAGTGCCCAAACCGCTAGCGGGGGCACAGATACGCAGTATTTT. Encoded protein: CSAQTASGGTDTQYF.

V usage is TRBV11-2 and J usage is TRBJ1-6; D is unresolved. CDR1 and CDR2 (germline): SGHAT, FQNNGV. V gave up 1 base and J gave up 10 bases, with 17 bases separating them. The CDR3 is 16 amino acids. This chain's CDR3 is CASSLGGGLGGSPLHF. In DNA, the CDR3 is TGTGCCAGCAGCTTAGGAGGCGGGTTAGGAGGATCACCCCTCCACTTT.

At least ten counts were recorded for this clonotype. This chain joins TRBV7-2 and TRBJ1-5; D not certain. There are 16 residues in the CDR3. CDR1 and CDR2 from the germline V gene are SGHTA and FQGNSA. The V end was cut by 2 bases, the J end by 0 bases, with 11 bases between. The CDR3 reads CASSLRAGYSNQPQHF. CDR3 in DNA: TGTGCCAGCAGCTTAAGGGCGGGCTATAGCAATCAGCCCCAGCATTTT.

This clonotype is categorized as medium-sized. This chain links TRBV12-3 or TRBV12-4 with TRBJ1-2; D is unclear. V was trimmed by 4 bases and J by 4 bases, leaving 7 bases between them. The CDR3 length is 12 residues. Here the CDR3 reads CASSSTVYGYTF. As DNA, the CDR3 is TGTGCCAGCAGTTCAACAGTCTATGGCTACACCTTC.

This clonotype was observed many times. The chain carries TRBV10-3 and TRBJ1-2, with unresolved D. Germline V lookup: CDR1 ENHRY, CDR2 SYGVKD. The CDR3 length is 12 residues. V shed 4 bases and J shed 8 bases, with 11 bases lying between them. The CDR3 here is CAISGSENGYTF. CDR3 bases: TGTGCCATCAGTGGATCCGAAAACGGCTACACCTTC.

J is TRBJ2-7 and V is TRBV3-1; D is uncertain. CDR1 is LGHDT, CDR2 YNNKEL, per germline (reference sequence). CDR3 length: 12 amino acids. V lost 1 base to trimming and J lost 7 bases, with 8 bases between them. The CDR3 DNA reads as TGTGCCAGCAGCCAAGTAAGGGCGGAGCAGTACTTC. Residues: CASSQVRAEQYF.

This clonotype has at least ten counts. The J gene is TRBJ2-5, the V gene TRBV24-1, with TRBD1 matching over 8 bases. V shed 4 bases, J shed 2 bases, and the junction held 17 bases outside the gene matches. This CDR3 has 19 amino acids. The germline V gene encodes CDR1 KGHDR and CDR2 SFDVKD. CDR3 sequence (DNA): TGTGCCACCAGTGACCCCTCGGCAGGGGGCCCGGTGATACAAGAGACCCAGTACTTC. Encoded protein: CATSDPSAGGPVIQETQYF.

This clonotype was detected ten times or more. This rearrangement joins TRBV9 to TRBJ2-3; D is possibly TRBD1 (5 bases). Trimming pared 0 bases from V and 2 bases from J, leaving 10 bases between. The CDR3 consists of 15 residues. CDR1 is SGDLS and CDR2 is YYNGEE in the germline V gene. The DNA for the CDR3 is TGTGCCAGCAGCGTAGAAGGGGTTGTCACAGATACGCAGTATTTT. It yields the protein CASSVEGVVTDTQYF.

This clonotype has at least ten counts. This chain links TRBV7-2 with TRBJ1-4; the D gene is possibly TRBD1 (5 bases). This CDR3 is 15 amino acids long. The germline V gene encodes CDR1 SGHTA and CDR2 FQGNSA. Between the trimmed V and J ends, which lost 5 bases and 2 bases, there was a span of 12 bases. CDR3 residues: CASSPSGGTNEKLFF. In DNA form, the CDR3 reads TGTGCCAGCAGCCCGAGCGGGGGGACTAATGAAAAACTGTTTTTT.

This clonotype was found many times. This sequence joins TRBV19 and TRBJ2-5, with D perhaps matching TRBD2 (6 bases). The CDR3 consists of 14 residues. V was pared by 1 base and J by 1 base, with 7 bases between. CDR1 and CDR2 from the germline V gene are LNHDA and SQIVND (reference sequence). The CDR3 here is CASSIGTIQETQYF. CDR3 coding DNA: TGTGCCAGTAGTATAGGGACTATCCAAGAGACCCAGTACTTC.

Ten or more counts support this clonotype. The chain has TRBV28 and TRBJ1-5, with a possible D match to TRBD1 (6 bases). Trimming pared 8 bases from V and 2 bases from J, leaving 16 bases between. The CDR3 extends over 15 amino acids. Germline V gene lookup returns CDR1 MDHEN and CDR2 SYDVKM. The CDR3 sequence is CASSPTRGGNQPQHF. The CDR3 region has the DNA TGTGCCAGCTCCCCTACCAGGGGTGGCAATCAGCCCCAGCATTTT.

As for this clonotype: The CDR3 does not close with the conserved phenylalanine or tryptophan, likely indicating a read error. The CDR3 coding sequence is TGTGCCAGCACTTTACGTCAGGGCTGGTCTGAAGCTTTCTCT. Protein product: CASTLRQGWSEAFS. The chain links TRBV6-5 to TRBJ1-1, with a weak D call TRBD1 (5 bases). There are 14 residues in the CDR3. Trimming cost V 7 bases and J 6 bases, with 18 bases left between them. Germline CDR1 reads MNHEY; CDR2 reads SVGAGI.

This clonotype qualifies as medium-sized. The V call is TRBV27, the J call TRBJ2-7; 7 positions match TRBD1. This CDR3 spans 16 amino acids. The J segment lost 1 base and the V segment lost 5 bases, leaving 11 bases of the junction unmatched. Germline V gene sequence: CDR1 MNHEY, CDR2 SMNVEV (reference sequence). CDR3: CASSLLPGTASYEQYF. CDR3 bases: TGTGCCAGCAGTCTCCTACCCGGGACAGCTTCCTACGAGCAGTACTTC.

The chain joins TRBV5-4 to TRBJ2-5, with TRBD1 identical over 8 bases. V was clipped by 4 bases and J by 5 bases; unmatched bases: 10. Germline V gene lookup returns CDR1 SGHNT and CDR2 YYREEE (reference sequence). The CDR3 has 15 amino acids. The CDR3 nucleotides read TGTGCCAGCAGCCCTGGGACAGGAAGTCGGGAGACCCAGTACTTC. Its protein product is CASSPGTGSRETQYF. Using reference TRBV5-4 and TRBJ2-5 for the parts outside the CDR3, the full variable domain is ETGVTQSPTHLIKTRGQQVTLRCSSQSGHNTVSWYQQALGQGPQFIFQYYREEENGRGNFPPRFSGLQFPNYSSELNVNALELDDSALYLCASSPGTGSRETQYFGPGTRLLVL.

The gene calls are TRBV19 and TRBJ2-7; 12 nucleotides match TRBD2. CDR1 LNHDA and CDR2 SQIVND come from the germline V gene (reference sequence). The CDR3 consists of 16 residues. V lost 2 bases, J lost 5 bases, and 7 bases stayed unmatched. In DNA, the CDR3 is TGTGCCAGTAGTATATGGGCTAGCGGGAGGGGCGACGAGCAGTACTTC. Its protein product is CASSIWASGRGDEQYF.

Judged by abundance, this clonotype is medium-sized. The chain is built from TRBV6-2 or TRBV6-3 and TRBJ2-7; D might be TRBD1 (5 bases). The V and J ends lost 2 bases and 1 base respectively, with 21 bases between them. Germline assignment: CDR1 MNHEY and CDR2 SVGEGT. The CDR3 is 18 residues long. The CDR3: CASSYRYDRHRTSYEQYF. The CDR3, as DNA: TGTGCCAGCAGTTACCGCTACGACAGACATCGGACGTCCTACGAGCAGTACTTC.

This clonotype was seen repeatedly, ten times or more. The chain employs TRBV27 and TRBJ2-3; D assignment may be TRBD1 or TRBD2 (5 bases each). The CDR3 is made up of 16 amino acids. Germline V gene data show CDR1 as MNHEY and CDR2 as SMNVEV (reference sequence). Trimming shortened V by 3 bases and J by 1 base, and 14 bases separated the two germline ends. CDR3 bases: TGTGCCAGCAGTTTTAAAACGGGACGCCGCACAGATACGCAGTATTTT. Amino acids: CASSFKTGRRTDTQYF.

This clonotype counts as medium-sized. The chain has TRBV24-1 and TRBJ1-5, with TRBD1 matching 9 bases. Unmatched junction bases numbered 6, after V lost 4 bases and J lost 0 bases. The germline gives CDR1 KGHDR, CDR2 SFDVKD. This CDR3 is built from 17 residues. CDR3 sequence (DNA): TGTGCCACCAGTGACACCGGGACAGGGAATAGCAATCAGCCCCAGCATTTT. Translating it yields CATSDTGTGNSNQPQHF.

The CDR3 region has the DNA TGTGCCAGTAGTATAGATGGGGGCACTGAAGCTTTCTTT. It codes for CASSIDGGTEAFF. J is TRBJ1-1 and V is TRBV19; D may be TRBD1 (5 bases). The V gene lost 0 bases and the J gene lost 4 bases, with 6 bases spanning the gap. Per the germline V gene, CDR1 is LNHDA and CDR2 is SQIVND (reference sequence). The length of the CDR3 is 13 residues.

Notes on this clonotype: This may be a read error: a much more frequent sequence differs by one nucleotide. The chain uses TRBV12-3 or TRBV12-4 and TRBJ2-1; D is undetermined. V shed 6 bases and J shed 8 bases, with 11 bases lying between them. This CDR3 contains 12 residues. DNA for the CDR3: TGTGCCAGCAGCTCTCGGTGGGATGAGCAGTTCTTC. Amino acids: CASSSRWDEQFF.

This clonotype was recorded at least ten times. The chain couples TRBV7-9 to TRBJ2-2, with no clear D. This CDR3 comprises 14 residues. Trimming cost V 2 bases and J 6 bases, with 10 bases left between them. Looked up from germline, CDR1 is SEHNR and CDR2 is FQNEAQ (reference sequence). For the CDR3, the DNA is TGTGCCAGCAGCTTAAGTGGCGTCCCCGGGGAGCTGTTTTTT. This codes for CASSLSGVPGELFF. Filled out from reference TRBV7-9 and TRBJ2-2, the complete variable domain reads DTGVSQNPRHKITKRGQNVTFRCDPISEHNRLYWYRQTLGQGPEFLTYFQNEAQLEKSRLLSDRFSAERPKGSFSTLEIQRTEQGDSAMYLCASSLSGVPGELFFGEGSRLTVL.

This clonotype was seen many times. V usage is TRBV10-3 and J usage is TRBJ2-7; TRBD2 matches at 8 bases. Germline V CDR1 and CDR2: ENHRY, SYGVKD. V trimming: 3 bases; J trimming: 4 bases; junction bases outside the gene matches: 5. The CDR3 totals 14 residues. The CDR3 region is CAISELAERYEQYF. CDR3 DNA sequence: TGTGCCATCAGTGAACTAGCGGAGAGGTACGAGCAGTACTTC.

The chain links TRBV9 to TRBJ2-2, with D tentatively TRBD2 (6 bases). The CDR3 runs 16 residues. The germline gives CDR1 SGDLS, CDR2 YYNGEE. The V end lost 4 bases, the J end lost 2 bases, and 15 bases lay between the germline ends. The CDR3 here is CASSPRASENTGELFF. CDR3 bases: TGTGCCAGCAGCCCCAGGGCTAGCGAAAACACCGGGGAGCTGTTTTTT. The variable domain in full, with the rest retrieved from reference TRBV9 and TRBJ2-2, is DSGVTQTPKHLITATGQRVTLRCSPRSGDLSVYWYQQSLDQGLQFLIQYYNGEERAKGNILERFSAQQFPDLHSELNLSSLELGDSALYFCASSPRASENTGELFFGEGSRLTVL.